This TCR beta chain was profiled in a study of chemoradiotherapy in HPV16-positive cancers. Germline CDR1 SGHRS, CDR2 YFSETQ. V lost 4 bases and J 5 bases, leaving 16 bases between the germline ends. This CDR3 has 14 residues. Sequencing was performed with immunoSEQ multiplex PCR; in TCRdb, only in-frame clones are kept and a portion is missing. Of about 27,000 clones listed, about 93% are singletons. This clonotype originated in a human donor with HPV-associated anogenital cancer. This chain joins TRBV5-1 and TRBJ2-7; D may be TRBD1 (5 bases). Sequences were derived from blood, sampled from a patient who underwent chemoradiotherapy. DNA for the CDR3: TGCGCCAGCAGCCTCTCCGACAGACCCCACGAGCAGTACTTC. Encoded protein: CASSLSDRPHEQYF.